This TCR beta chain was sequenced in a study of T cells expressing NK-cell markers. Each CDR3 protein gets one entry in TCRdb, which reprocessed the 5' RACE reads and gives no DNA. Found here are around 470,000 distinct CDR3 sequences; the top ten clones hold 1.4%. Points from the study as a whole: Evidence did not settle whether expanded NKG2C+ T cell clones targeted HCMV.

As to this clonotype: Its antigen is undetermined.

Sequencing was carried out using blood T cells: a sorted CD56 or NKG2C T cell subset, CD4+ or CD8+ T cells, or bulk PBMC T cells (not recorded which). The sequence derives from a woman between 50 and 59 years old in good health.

The CDR3 region is CASSFFPETQYF. The rearrangement joins TRBV2 to TRBJ2-5; TCRdb's assignment of TRBD1 cannot be checked, as there is no DNA. Germline V CDR1 and CDR2: SNHLY, FYNNEI. The CDR3 extends over 12 amino acids.